The clone carrying this TCR beta chain was seen more than once but under ten times. The antigen is not known. This PCR relied on a set of 60 Vbeta primers and 13 Jbeta primers. Sequencing used immunoSEQ multiplex PCR; TCRdb keeps in-frame clones, though not all of them. The sample includes approximately 100,000 clones, 70% of them seen just once. The data derive from a study of cytomegalovirus exposure and HLA in healthy donors. Broader study findings: It was reported that the classifier diagnosed cytomegalovirus status with high specificity and sensitivity in both the original and validation cohorts.

Trimming took off 10 bases at V and 1 base at J, with 14 bases between the two ends. The CDR3 length is 14 residues. Germline values: CDR1 SNHLY, CDR2 FYNNEI. The specimen was PBMCs. The chain joins TRBV2 to TRBJ1-5, with D uncertain. This receptor was obtained from a man in his forties in good health and CMV-seropositive. The DNA for the CDR3 is TGTGCCACAAATGTGGGCGGGAGCAATCAGCCCCAGCATTTT. Its protein product is CATNVGGSNQPQHF.